The clone carrying this T cell receptor (beta chain) was counted only a few times. Its target is unknown. Amplification targeted TCR beta CDR3 regions from RNA transcripts. A set of HTBI primers served as the primers for a first-round RT-PCR of the TCR CDR3. TCRdb recomputed calls from the multiplex PCR reads with MiXCR, one row per CDR3 protein. The table includes 250,000 to 300,000 distinct CDR3 sequences, roughly 13% detected once. Graves' hyperthyroidism without ophthalmopathy progression within 18 months was termed stable. The authors took PBMCs from roughly 10 ml fresh peripheral blood. This sample stems from a study of T cells in Graves' hyperthyroidism and ophthalmopathy. Whole-study results and caveats: Ophthalmopathy and stable hyperthyroidism were separated by a 13 V-J model. Ophthalmopathy was identified by the model a median around 5.9 months ahead of onset.

Germline values: CDR1 LGHNA, CDR2 YNFKEQ. V lost 0 bases to trimming and J lost 6 bases, with 7 bases between them. CDR3 length equals 13 residues. Source material: blood. The source is a woman aged 40 to 55 with Graves' hyperthyroidism. The V and J genes are TRBV4-2 and TRBJ2-3; D is unresolved. The chain's CDR3 is CASSQETGDTQYF. The CDR3 DNA is TGTGCCAGCAGCCAAGAAACTGGGGATACGCAGTATTTT.